This entry lists 18 T cell receptor beta chains sequenced from one sample in a study of blood T cell repertoires in COVID-19. Profiling relied on immunoSEQ multiplex PCR, and the TCRdb table lists in-frame clones only, not all of them. The sample holds about 180,000 clones, about 86% seen once. Sequenced: peripheral blood. The source is a woman in her twenties or thirties with active or convalescent COVID-19.

In its sample, this clone was seen many times. The genes are TRBV14 and TRBJ2-7; 7 bases are a match to TRBD1. Germline trimming cut 3 bases from V and 5 bases from J; bases unmatched to any gene: 10. The CDR3 extends over 15 amino acids. The germline V gene encodes CDR1 SGHDN and CDR2 FVKESK. DNA of the CDR3: TGTGCCAGCAGCCACCATCGACAGGGAATTAACGAGCAGTACTTC. The encoded protein is CASSHHRQGINEQYF.

The chain has TRBV4-1 and TRBJ2-3; TRBD2 matches 12 bases. Germline trimming cut 4 bases from V and 4 bases from J; bases unmatched to any gene: 9. Germline CDR1 and CDR2: MGHRA and YSYEKL. The CDR3 has 17 amino acids. The CDR3 DNA reads as TGCGCCAGCAGCCCGCTAGCGGGGGGGCCCGGGGCAGATACGCAGTATTTT. Protein product: CASSPLAGGPGADTQYF.

The V gene is TRBV11-2, the J gene TRBJ2-4; 11 nucleotides agree with TRBD2. This CDR3 comprises 18 residues. Germline loops: CDR1 SGHAT, CDR2 FQNNGV. The junction had 10 bases not matched to a gene; V was cut back by 5 bases and J by 1 base. CDR3 residues: CASSPIGVAGGAKNIQYF. In DNA form, the CDR3 reads TGTGCCAGCAGCCCTATCGGCGTAGCGGGGGGGGCCAAAAACATTCAGTACTTC.

V is TRBV2 and J is TRBJ1-5; 7 bases fit TRBD1. The length of the CDR3 is 17 residues. CDR1 and CDR2 (germline): SNHLY, FYNNEI. Trimming removed 2 bases from V and 3 bases from J; junction bases left unmatched: 10. CDR3 nucleotides: TGTGCCAGCAGTGAACCTACAGGGGAGCCAGACAATCAGCCCCAGCATTTT. It encodes CASSEPTGEPDNQPQHF.

In this sample, this clone turned up a few times. This chain connects TRBV28 to TRBJ2-7; D is undetermined. CDR3 length: 14 residues. V was shortened by 8 bases and J by 4 bases, with 18 bases between the two germline ends. Per the germline V gene, CDR1 is MDHEN and CDR2 is SYDVKM. This CDR3 reads CASSTSIAVYEQYF. In nucleotides, the CDR3 is TGTGCCAGCTCCACCTCAATCGCGGTATACGAGCAGTACTTC.

The chain carries TRBV29-1 and TRBJ2-7; 7 nucleotides align to TRBD1. Per the germline V gene, CDR1 is SQVTM and CDR2 is ANQGSEA. The V segment lost 4 bases and the J segment 0 bases; nucleotides outside the gene matches: 6. CDR3 length: 14 residues. The CDR3 protein is CSVGGGRSSYEQYF. The CDR3 nucleotides are TGCAGCGTTGGAGGGGGCAGGAGCTCCTACGAGCAGTACTTC.

The CDR3: CASSPGRGQNSPLHF. The CDR3 coding sequence is TGTGCCAGCAGCCCAGGCAGGGGGCAGAATTCACCCCTCCACTTT. The rearrangement joins TRBV3-1 (or the pseudogene TRBV3-2) to TRBJ1-6; 8 bases match TRBD1. CDR1 is LGHDT, CDR2 YNNKEL, per germline (reference sequence). The CDR3 totals 15 residues. V trimming: 4 bases; J trimming: 7 bases; junction bases outside the gene matches: 6.

The V call is TRBV11-2, the J call TRBJ2-2; tentatively, D is TRBD2 (6 bases). Germline V CDR1 and CDR2: SGHAT, FQNNGV. Trimming removed 2 bases at V and 6 bases at J, with 13 bases between. This CDR3 region has 15 residues. The CDR3 reads CASSLSGPTPGELFF. CDR3 sequence (DNA): TGTGCCAGCAGCTTAAGCGGGCCTACACCCGGGGAGCTGTTTTTT.

The chain uses TRBV7-9 and TRBJ1-1; possible D gene TRBD1, 5 bases. Germline CDR1 reads SEHNR; CDR2 reads FQNEAQ (reference sequence). Trimming took 5 bases from V and 1 from J, leaving 11 bases between them. The CDR3 is made up of 14 amino acids. CDR3 region: CASSLRTGNTEAFF. The CDR3 nucleotides are TGTGCCAGCAGCCTTCGTACAGGGAACACTGAAGCTTTCTTT.

V usage is TRBV5-1 and J usage is TRBJ2-4; a possible D gene is TRBD1 (5 bases). V was cut by 0 bases and J by 4 bases, with 8 bases left in between. The CDR3 is 14 amino acids. The germline CDR1 and CDR2 sequences are SGHRS and YFSETQ. CDR3 coding DNA: TGCGCCAGCAGCTTGGATGCAGGGAAAAACATTCAGTACTTC. Residues: CASSLDAGKNIQYF.

The rearrangement links TRBV4-1 to TRBJ2-7; 8 bases map to TRBD2. The germline gives CDR1 MGHRA, CDR2 YSYEKL. The junction had 14 bases not matched to a gene; V was cut back by 4 bases and J by 0 bases. CDR3 length: 18 amino acids. This CDR3 is CASSPSRSGSPISYEQYF. CDR3 sequence (DNA): TGCGCCAGCAGCCCCTCGCGGAGCGGGAGTCCTATCTCCTACGAGCAGTACTTC.

This rearrangement joins TRBV5-4 to TRBJ2-7; D might be TRBD1 (6 bases). The CDR3 is made up of 15 amino acids. Germline V CDR1 and CDR2: SGHNT, YYREEE (reference sequence). V gave up 2 bases and J gave up 1 base, with 13 bases separating them. The CDR3: CASSFQLQGSYEQYF. DNA for the CDR3: TGTGCCAGCAGCTTCCAACTACAGGGTTCCTACGAGCAGTACTTC.

V is TRBV30 and J is TRBJ1-3, with unresolved D. Germline V gene lookup returns CDR1 GTSNPN and CDR2 SVGIG (reference sequence). This CDR3 has 11 amino acids. With 4 bases removed from V and 6 bases from J, the gap between germline ends came to 7 bases. The CDR3 reads CAWTYLNTIYF. CDR3 DNA: TGTGCCTGGACCTATTTAAACACCATATATTTT. The variable domain in full, with the rest retrieved from reference TRBV30 and TRBJ1-3, is SQTIHQWPATLVQPVGSPLSLECTVEGTSNPNLYWYRQAAGRGLQLLFYSVGIGQISSEVPQNLSASRPQDRQFILSSKKLLLSDSGFYLCAWTYLNTIYFGEGSWLTVV.

The chain joins TRBV19 to TRBJ2-7, with TRBD2 identical over 14 bases. The V and J ends lost 5 bases and 4 bases, in that order; junction bases with no gene match: 4. This CDR3 comprises 15 residues. CDR1 LNHDA and CDR2 SQIVND come from the germline V gene (reference sequence). DNA for the CDR3: TGTGCCAGTAGTCCGGGGACTAGCGGGAGATACGAGCAGTACTTC. Its translation is CASSPGTSGRYEQYF.

Of note for this clone: The same CDR3 is also encoded by other DNA sequences in this sample. The chain joins TRBV5-5 to TRBJ2-1; 8 bases align to TRBD1. The germline V gene has CDR1 SGHKS and CDR2 YYEKEE (reference sequence). CDR3 length: 15 residues. V shed 0 bases, J shed 4 bases, and the junction held 3 bases outside the gene matches. CDR3 sequence (DNA): TGTGCCAGCAGCTTGGGCCAGGGGGCTTACAATGAGCAGTTCTTC. It yields the protein CASSLGQGAYNEQFF.

J is TRBJ2-5 and V is TRBV7-9; D is perhaps TRBD2 (5 bases). The CDR3 runs 18 residues. The germline gives CDR1 SEHNR, CDR2 FQNEAQ (reference sequence). Trimming took 5 bases from V and 2 from J, leaving 24 bases between them. The CDR3 spells CASSALSGKGRRQETQYF. The DNA of the CDR3 is TGTGCCAGCAGCGCCCTCTCGGGCAAAGGGAGACGGCAAGAGACCCAGTACTTC.

This CDR3 is CASSLFWTGGVNTEAFF. DNA for the CDR3: TGTGCCAGCAGCCTGTTTTGGACAGGGGGCGTGAACACTGAAGCTTTCTTT. The rearrangement links TRBV3-1 (or the pseudogene TRBV3-2) to TRBJ1-1, with TRBD1 matching 11 bases. CDR1 and CDR2 from the germline V gene are LGHDT and YNNKEL (reference sequence). Germline trimming cut 4 bases from V and 0 bases from J; bases unmatched to any gene: 7. The CDR3 sequence is 17 residues long.

The rearrangement links TRBV28 to TRBJ2-7; possibly TRBD1 for D (6 bases). The V and J ends lost 7 bases and 2 bases respectively, with 9 bases between them. The CDR3 totals 12 residues. CDR1 is MDHEN, CDR2 SYDVKM, per germline. Here the CDR3 reads CASNYRAYEQYF. The CDR3 nucleotides are TGTGCCAGCAACTACAGGGCCTACGAGCAGTACTTC.